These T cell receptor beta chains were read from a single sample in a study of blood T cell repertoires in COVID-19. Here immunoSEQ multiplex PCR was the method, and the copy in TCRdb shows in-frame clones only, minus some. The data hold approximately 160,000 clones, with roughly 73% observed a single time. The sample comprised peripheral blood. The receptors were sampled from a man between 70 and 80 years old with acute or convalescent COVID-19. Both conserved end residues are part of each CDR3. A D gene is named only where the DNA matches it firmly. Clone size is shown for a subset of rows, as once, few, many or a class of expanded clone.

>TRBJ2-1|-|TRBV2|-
TGTGCCAGCAGTGAAGGAGTGCTTTGGGGGCAGGGGATTGGCTATGAGCAGTTCTTC
CASSEGVLWGQGIGYEQFF
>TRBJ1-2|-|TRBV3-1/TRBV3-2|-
TGTGCCAGCAGCCAAGAAGGACTGCACTATGGCTACACCTTC
CASSQEGLHYGYTF
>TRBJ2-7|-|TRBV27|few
TGTGCCAGCAGTTTGACGCAGGGGACAACTAGCGAGCAGTACTTC
CASSLTQGTTSEQYF
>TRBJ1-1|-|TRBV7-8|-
TGTGCCAGCAGCTTAGGGGCAGGGCTGAACACTGAAGCTTTCTTT
CASSLGAGLNTEAFF
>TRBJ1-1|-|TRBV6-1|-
TGTGCCAGCAGCCAGATTCCAGAGAACACTGAAGCTTTCTTT
CASSQIPENTEAFF
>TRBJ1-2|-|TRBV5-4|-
TGTGCCAGCAGCTTACCCGGACAGATTGGCTACACCTTC
CASSLPGQIGYTF
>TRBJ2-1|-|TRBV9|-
TGTGCCAGCAGCGGTGCAGGGTACAATGAGCAGTTCTTC
CASSGAGYNEQFF
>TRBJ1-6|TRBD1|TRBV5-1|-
TGCGCCAGCAGCACCGGAGGGACAGGGGATAATTCACCCCTCCACTTT
CASSTGGTGDNSPLHF
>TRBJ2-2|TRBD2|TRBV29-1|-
TGCAGCGTTAGCGGGACTAGCGGGAGATGGAACACCGGGGAGCTGTTTTTT
CSVSGTSGRWNTGELFF
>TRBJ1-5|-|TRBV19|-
TGTGCCAGTAGTCTGAGGACCGGGAATAGCAATCAGCCCCAGCATTTT
CASSLRTGNSNQPQHF
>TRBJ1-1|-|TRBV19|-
TGTGCCAGTAGTATAAGTTTTGGGAGGGTCACAATTGGCTCGGGCACTGAAGCTTTCTTT
CASSISFGRVTIGSGTEAFF
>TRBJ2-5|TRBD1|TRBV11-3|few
TGTGCCAGCAGCCCCCGGCGAGCAGGGGGCAGGGAGACCCAGTACTTC
CASSPRRAGGRETQYF
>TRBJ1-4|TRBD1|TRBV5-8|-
TGTGCCAGCAGCTTAACCGGACAGGGGTTGCCAACTAATGAAAAACTGTTTTTT
CASSLTGQGLPTNEKLFF
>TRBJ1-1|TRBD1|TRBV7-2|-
TGTGCCAGCAGCCTAGACAGGGAGGGCGTTGAAGCTTTCTTT
CASSLDREGVEAFF
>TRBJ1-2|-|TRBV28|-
TGTGCCAGCACCCCAGGCGGGCGAACTGATGGTGGCTACACCTTC
CASTPGGRTDGGYTF
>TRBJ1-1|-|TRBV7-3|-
TGTGCCAGCAGCTTAGGGGGCGGCGGAATGAACACTGAAGCTTTCTTT
CASSLGGGGMNTEAFF
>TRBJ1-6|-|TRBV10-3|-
TGTGCCATGAGGACAGTGGAGAATTCACCCCTCCACTTT
CAMRTVENSPLHF
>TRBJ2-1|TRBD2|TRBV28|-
TGTGCCAGCCCCCCCGGGTTGGCTAGCGGGAGGTACAATGAGCAGTTCTTC
CASPPGLASGRYNEQFF
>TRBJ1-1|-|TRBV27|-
TGTGCCAGCATGGCTATTACAGGGTTTGAAGCTTTCTTT
CASMAITGFEAFF
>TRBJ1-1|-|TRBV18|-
TGTGCCAGCTCACATCGGACAGTAGGCGAAGCTTTCTTT
CASSHRTVGEAFF
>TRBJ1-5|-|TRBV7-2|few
TGTGCCAGCAGCTTAGGAACAGGGTGGGAGCCCCAGCATTTT
CASSLGTGWEPQHF
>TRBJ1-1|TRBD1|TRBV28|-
TGTGCCAGCACCTCCCGTAGGGGGCCCACTGAAGCTTTCTTT
CASTSRRGPTEAFF
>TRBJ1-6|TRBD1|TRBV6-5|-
TGTGCCAGCACTAGGAACAGGGGTAATTCACCCCTCCACTTT
CASTRNRGNSPLHF
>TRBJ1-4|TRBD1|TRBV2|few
TGTGCCAGCACCTACTTTCCCGGGACAGGGGATGAAAAACTGTTTTTT
CASTYFPGTGDEKLFF
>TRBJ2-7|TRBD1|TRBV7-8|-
TGTGCCAGCAGGAAAGGGGGACAGGCTTCCTACGAGCAGTACTTC
CASRKGGQASYEQYF
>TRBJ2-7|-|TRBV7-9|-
TGTGCCAGCAGCCCTGGAGGCAGGGAGGTGGACGAGCAGTACTTC
CASSPGGREVDEQYF
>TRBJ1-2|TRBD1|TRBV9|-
TGTGCCAGCAGCCTAGGACAGGGTAACTATGGCTACACCTTC
CASSLGQGNYGYTF
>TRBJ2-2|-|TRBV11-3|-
TGTGCCAGCAGCTTAGATCCGAGACTGGAGAACACCGGGGAGCTGTTTTTT
CASSLDPRLENTGELFF
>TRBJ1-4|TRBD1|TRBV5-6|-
TGTGCCAGCACCTTCGGGACAGGGCGGCTGTTTTTT
CASTFGTGRLFF
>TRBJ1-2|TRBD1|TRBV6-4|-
TGTGCCAGCAGTGCCGAGGGACAGGGGGCAGGGGGCTACACCTTC
CASSAEGQGAGGYTF
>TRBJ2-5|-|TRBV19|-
TGTGCCAGTAGTACGGACCAAGAGACCCAGTACTTC
CASSTDQETQYF
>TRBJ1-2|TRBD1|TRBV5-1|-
TGCGCCAGCAGCTTGGGGGACAGGGGATTTTATGGCTACACCTTC
CASSLGDRGFYGYTF
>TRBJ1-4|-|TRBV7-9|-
TGTGCCGGCCAACTCAGGGCTAATGAAAAACTGTTTTTT
CAGQLRANEKLFF
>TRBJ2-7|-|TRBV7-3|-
TGTGCCAGCAGCTTCGCCGCGGACAGTGAGCAGTACTTC
CASSFAADSEQYF
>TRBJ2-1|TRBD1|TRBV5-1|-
TGCGCCAGCAGTCGACAGGGGATGAACAATGAGCAGTTCTTC
CASSRQGMNNEQFF
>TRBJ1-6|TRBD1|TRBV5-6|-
TGTGCCAGCAGCTTGAGGACAGGGGGTTCACCCCTCCACTTT
CASSLRTGGSPLHF
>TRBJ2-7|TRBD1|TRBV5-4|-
TGTGCCAGCAGCTCACGACAGGGGGCATACGAGCAGTACTTC
CASSSRQGAYEQYF
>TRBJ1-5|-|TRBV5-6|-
TGTGCCAGCAGCTCAGATGCCAATCAGCCCCAGCATTTT
CASSSDANQPQHF
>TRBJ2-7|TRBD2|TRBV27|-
TGTGCCAGCAGTTCACCATCCGGGACTAGCGGGGTTCTGCAGTACTTC
CASSSPSGTSGVLQYF
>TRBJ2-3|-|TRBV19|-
TGTGCCAGTAGGGGCAGGGGAAGCACAGATACGCAGTATTTT
CASRGRGSTDTQYF
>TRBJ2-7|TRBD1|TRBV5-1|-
TGCGCCAGCAGCTTCCGGGACAGGGGAAATGGCGAGCAGTACTTC
CASSFRDRGNGEQYF
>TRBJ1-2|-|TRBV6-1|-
TGTGCCAGCAGTGACACGGGATGGGGCTACACCTTC
CASSDTGWGYTF
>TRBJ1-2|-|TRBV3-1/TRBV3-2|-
TGTGCCAGCAGCCCAACAGGAGCTAACTATGGCTACACCTTC
CASSPTGANYGYTF
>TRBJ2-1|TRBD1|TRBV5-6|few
TGTGCCAGCAGACGGCCGGGACAGGGATACAATGAGCAGTTCTTC
CASRRPGQGYNEQFF
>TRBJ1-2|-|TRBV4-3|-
TGCGCCAGCAGCCAAGATTCTACAGGGAAATATGGCTACACCTTC
CASSQDSTGKYGYTF
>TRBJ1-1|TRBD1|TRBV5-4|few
TGTGCCAGCAGCTCTCAGGGGGCTGGGGACACTGAAGCTTTCTTT
CASSSQGAGDTEAFF
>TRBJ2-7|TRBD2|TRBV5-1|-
TGCGCCAGCAGCCCCAGCGGGGCGGCCTACGAGCAGTACTTC
CASSPSGAAYEQYF
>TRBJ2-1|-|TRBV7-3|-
TGTGCCAGCAGCTTGGGTAGGGGCTGGCAGGGTAGGGATGAGCAGTTCTTC
CASSLGRGWQGRDEQFF
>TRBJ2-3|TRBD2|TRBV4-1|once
TGCGCCAGCAGCCCTCAATCCTCAGGGAGGGCAGATACGCAGTATTTT
CASSPQSSGRADTQYF
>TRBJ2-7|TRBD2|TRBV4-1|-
TGCGCCAGCAGCCAATGGACTAGCGGGAACTACGAGCAGTACTTC
CASSQWTSGNYEQYF
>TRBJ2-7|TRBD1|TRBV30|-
TGTGCCTGGGCGGAGACCGGGACAGGTACCACCTACGAGCAGTACTTC
CAWAETGTGTTYEQYF
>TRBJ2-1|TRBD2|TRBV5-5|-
TGTGCCAGCAGCCCGCGAGCGGGAACCCTAAACAATGAGCAGTTCTTC
CASSPRAGTLNNEQFF
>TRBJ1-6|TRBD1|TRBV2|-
TGTGCCAGCAGTCTGAGCCGGGACAGGGGGCCTTCACCCCTCCACTTT
CASSLSRDRGPSPLHF
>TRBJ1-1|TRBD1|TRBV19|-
TGTGCCAGTGCCACTGGACAGGGGAACACTGAAGCTTTCTTT
CASATGQGNTEAFF
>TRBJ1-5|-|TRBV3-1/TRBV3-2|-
TGTGCCAGCAGCCGTTCCGATGTCGGTCAGCCCCAGCATTTT
CASSRSDVGQPQHF
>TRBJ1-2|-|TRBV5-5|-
TGTGCCAGCAGCTTGGCCCGCGACAAAAACTATGGCTACACCTTC
CASSLARDKNYGYTF
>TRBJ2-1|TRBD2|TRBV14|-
TGTGCCAGCAGCTTGCGAGGTAGCGGGGTTACCTCCTACAATGAGCAGTTCTTC
CASSLRGSGVTSYNEQFF
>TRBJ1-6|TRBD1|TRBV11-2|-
TGTGCCAGCAGCTTGGGACAGGTTTCTAATTCACCCCTCCACTTT
CASSLGQVSNSPLHF
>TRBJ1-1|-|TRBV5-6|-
TGTGCCAGCAGCCCGACAGCGAACACTGAAGCTTTCTTT
CASSPTANTEAFF
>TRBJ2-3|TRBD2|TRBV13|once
TGTGCCAGCAGCTTAACGGGAGGGCCGGATACGCAGTATTTT
CASSLTGGPDTQYF